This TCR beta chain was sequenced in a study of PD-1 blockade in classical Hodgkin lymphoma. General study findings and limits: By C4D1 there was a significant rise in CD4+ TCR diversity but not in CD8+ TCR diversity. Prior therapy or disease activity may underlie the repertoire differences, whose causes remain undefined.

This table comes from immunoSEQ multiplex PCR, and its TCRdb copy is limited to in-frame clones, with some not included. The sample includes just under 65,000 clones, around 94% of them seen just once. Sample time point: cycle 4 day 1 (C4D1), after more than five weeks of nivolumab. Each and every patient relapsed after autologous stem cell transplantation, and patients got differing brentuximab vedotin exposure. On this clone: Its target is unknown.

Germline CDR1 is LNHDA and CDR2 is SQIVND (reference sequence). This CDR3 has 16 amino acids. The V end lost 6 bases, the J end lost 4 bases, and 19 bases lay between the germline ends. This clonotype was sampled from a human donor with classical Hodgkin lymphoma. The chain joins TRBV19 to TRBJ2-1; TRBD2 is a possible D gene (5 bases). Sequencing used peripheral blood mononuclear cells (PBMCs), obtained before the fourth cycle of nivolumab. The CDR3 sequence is CASSPSLGRDYNEQFF. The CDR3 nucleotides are TGTGCCAGTAGCCCCTCTCTTGGTCGGGATTACAATGAGCAGTTCTTC. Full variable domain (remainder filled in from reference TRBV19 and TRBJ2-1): DGGITQSPKYLFRKEGQNVTLSCEQNLNHDAMYWYRQDPGQGLRLIYYSQIVNDFQKGDIAEGYSVSREKKESFPLTVTSAQKNPTAFYLCASSPSLGRDYNEQFFGPGTRLTVL.